The 18 T cell receptor beta chains below all came from one sample that was sequenced in a study of blood T cell repertoires in COVID-19 (dated by TCRdb to 2020 to 2022). Libraries were constructed by the immunoSEQ multiplex PCR assay. The source is immuneACCESS, and TCRdb retained only in-frame sequences with V and J called. Part of the clones is not carried over; for the studies checked, unresolved V genes explain less than half of this, and the remainder is unexplained. The sample has approximately 500,000 clones on record, 70% to 90% of them singletons. Approximately 1.8% of the sample goes to the ten largest clones. Material for sequencing was PBMCs or T cells enriched from blood (not recorded which). These receptors were collected from a woman aged 40 to 50 who had recovered from COVID-19.

V gene TRBV7-9 combines with J gene TRBJ2-2, with D maybe TRBD1 (6 bases). This CDR3 comprises 17 residues. With 4 bases removed from V and 5 bases from J, the gap between germline ends came to 20 bases. Germline-derived CDR1 and CDR2 are SEHNR and FQNEAQ (reference sequence). The CDR3 protein is CASSYTAQGLATGELFF. CDR3 DNA sequence: TGTGCCAGCAGCTACACCGCCCAGGGGCTAGCAACCGGGGAGCTGTTTTTT.

The rearrangement joins TRBV19 to TRBJ2-4, with TRBD2 identical over 14 bases. The germline CDR1 and CDR2 sequences are LNHDA and SQIVND (reference sequence). V was pared by 4 bases and J by 0 bases, with 5 bases of the junction left unmatched. CDR3 length: 18 residues. CDR3: CASSKGTSGSEAKNIQYF. For the CDR3, the DNA is TGTGCCAGTAGTAAGGGGACTAGCGGGAGTGAAGCCAAAAACATTCAGTACTTC.

This clone was counted a single time. The V gene is TRBV24-1, the J gene TRBJ1-4, with 9 bases aligning to TRBD1. Germline V CDR1 and CDR2: KGHDR, SFDVKD. V was clipped by 8 bases and J by 7 bases; unmatched bases: 4. The CDR3 runs 13 residues. The CDR3 is CATTWTGVEKLFF. In nucleotides, the CDR3 is TGTGCCACCACCTGGACAGGGGTTGAAAAACTGTTTTTT.

The V gene is TRBV5-4, the J gene TRBJ2-1, with TRBD2 matching over 7 bases. The CDR3 is 15 amino acids. Germline CDR1 reads SGHNT; CDR2 reads YYREEE (reference sequence). V lost 2 bases, J lost 5 bases, and 7 bases stayed unmatched. The CDR3 DNA reads TGTGCCAGCAGCTTTAGCGGGTATCGCAACAATGAGCAGTTCTTC. Protein product: CASSFSGYRNNEQFF. The whole variable domain, filled in from reference TRBV5-4 and TRBJ2-1, reads ETGVTQSPTHLIKTRGQQVTLRCSSQSGHNTVSWYQQALGQGPQFIFQYYREEENGRGNFPPRFSGLQFPNYSSELNVNALELDDSALYLCASSFSGYRNNEQFFGPGTRLTVL.

The chain employs TRBV27 and TRBJ1-5; weak D call: TRBD1 (5 bases). Between the trimmed V and J ends, which lost 3 bases and 1 base, there was a span of 7 bases. Germline-derived CDR1 and CDR2 are MNHEY and SMNVEV (reference sequence). The CDR3 covers 14 residues. The CDR3 sequence is CASSFGHSNQPQHF. CDR3 DNA: TGTGCCAGCAGTTTTGGACACAGCAATCAGCCCCAGCATTTT.

This sequence joins TRBV3-1 (or the pseudogene TRBV3-2) and TRBJ1-2; maybe TRBD1 (5 bases). This CDR3 region has 17 residues. Trimming removed 0 bases at V and 0 bases at J, with 14 bases between. CDR1 and CDR2 (germline): LGHDT, YNNKEL (reference sequence). The CDR3 bases are TGTGCCAGCAGCCAAGATGGGACTTCGCTTACTAACTATGGCTACACCTTC. Its translation is CASSQDGTSLTNYGYTF.

The chain recombines TRBV2 with TRBJ1-1; D ambiguous. Germline V CDR1 and CDR2: SNHLY, FYNNEI. V was pared by 2 bases and J by 2 bases, with 9 bases between. This CDR3 has 14 amino acids. In DNA, the CDR3 is TGTGCCAGCAGTGAACCGAGACAAAACACTGAAGCTTTCTTT. As protein: CASSEPRQNTEAFF.

The chain combines TRBV7-2 with TRBJ2-2; TRBD2 matches at 7 bases. The CDR3 is 15 amino acids. Germline V CDR1 and CDR2: SGHTA, FQGNSA. Germline trimming cut 5 bases from V and 7 bases from J; bases unmatched to any gene: 10. DNA for the CDR3: TGTGCCAGCAGCATAGACTCATCGGGAGGCGGGGAGCTGTTTTTT. Protein sequence: CASSIDSSGGGELFF.

The V and J genes are TRBV27 and TRBJ1-1, with 11 bases matching TRBD1. Germline CDR1 is MNHEY and CDR2 is SMNVEV (reference sequence). There are 15 residues in the CDR3. Losses at the gene ends were 5 bases for V and 5 bases for J; bases not matched to a gene: 7. For the CDR3, the DNA is TGTGCCAGCAGTCCGGACAGGGGGCTGATGACTGAAGCTTTCTTT. This encodes CASSPDRGLMTEAFF.

This clone came up once. This chain uses TRBV19 with TRBJ2-1; 9 bases are a match to TRBD2. The ends lost 0 bases at V and 5 bases at J; junction bases unmatched: 11. Germline loops: CDR1 LNHDA, CDR2 SQIVND (reference sequence). There are 18 residues in the CDR3. The CDR3 sequence is CASSIDLFRLAGNNEQFF. CDR3 bases: TGTGCCAGTAGTATAGACCTTTTTCGGCTAGCGGGAAACAATGAGCAGTTCTTC.

In this sample, this clone turned up a few times. At one end, the junction sequence differs from germline, possibly due to a read error. V and J are TRBV7-7 and TRBJ2-1, with 11 bases matching TRBD2. The length of the CDR3 is 14 residues. Germline lookup yields CDR1 SSHAT and CDR2 FNYEAQ (reference sequence). For the CDR3, the DNA is TGTGCTAGCAGCACGGGACTAGCGGTCAATGAGCAGTTCTTC. Its protein is CASSTGLAVNEQFF.

The chain joins TRBV20-1 to TRBJ1-2; D is uncertain. This CDR3 is built from 12 residues. Deletions cut 3 bases from V and 7 bases from J, with 12 bases between. The germline CDR1 and CDR2 sequences are DFQATT and SNEGSKA (reference sequence). This CDR3 reads CSASPRRGGYTF. CDR3 bases: TGCAGTGCTAGTCCGAGGCGGGGTGGCTACACCTTC.

This chain joins TRBV14 and TRBJ1-2; TRBD1 matches at 9 bases. With 4 bases clipped from V and 7 bases from J, the junction kept 7 bases outside the gene matches. CDR1 is SGHDN, CDR2 FVKESK, per germline. CDR3 size: 14 residues. CDR3 region: CASSPNRGRVGYTF. Here the CDR3 DNA reads TGTGCCAGCAGCCCAAACAGGGGGCGGGTTGGCTACACCTTC.

The chain links TRBV5-1 to TRBJ1-2; D is unresolved. Trimming removed 8 bases at V and 7 bases at J, with 24 bases between. The germline V gene has CDR1 SGHRS and CDR2 YFSETQ. The CDR3 extends over 15 amino acids. The CDR3 protein is CASGEAGPVLSGYTF. The CDR3 region has the DNA TGCGCCAGTGGGGAGGCAGGCCCTGTTCTAAGTGGCTACACCTTC.

The rearrangement links TRBV5-4 to TRBJ2-1; 10 bases align to TRBD1. The V segment lost 4 bases and the J segment 3 bases; nucleotides outside the gene matches: 7. The CDR3 contains 16 residues. The germline V gene has CDR1 SGHNT and CDR2 YYREEE (reference sequence). This CDR3 is CASSPPGTGDYNEQFF. CDR3 DNA: TGTGCCAGCAGCCCCCCCGGGACAGGGGACTACAATGAGCAGTTCTTC.

V gene TRBV25-1 combines with J gene TRBJ1-1; D not certain. The ends were cut back, 0 bases at V and 0 bases at J, with 8 bases in the middle. The CDR3 loop spans 15 amino acids. Looked up from germline, CDR1 is MGHDK and CDR2 is SYGVNS. CDR3 bases: TGTGCCAGCAGTGAATATGCAGATTTGAACACTGAAGCTTTCTTT. It encodes CASSEYADLNTEAFF.

V usage is TRBV7-2 and J usage is TRBJ2-7; 7 bases line up with TRBD2. This CDR3 comprises 20 residues. Unmatched junction bases numbered 20, after V lost 0 bases and J lost 3 bases. Germline CDR1 reads SGHTA; CDR2 reads FQGNSA. The CDR3 sequence is CASSLAGMAAGTGPDYEQYF. CDR3 bases: TGTGCCAGCAGCTTAGCGGGTATGGCAGCGGGAACTGGCCCGGACTACGAGCAGTACTTC.

The chain uses TRBV23-1 and TRBJ2-7, with 8 bases matching TRBD1. TRBV23-1 is assigned to the ORF class and has an uncertain function. The CDR3 covers 15 residues. V was pared by 0 bases and J by 2 bases, with 3 bases of the junction left unmatched. The CDR3 reads CASSQSRQGTYEQYF. The CDR3 DNA reads as TGCGCCAGCAGTCAATCCCGACAGGGGACCTACGAGCAGTACTTC.